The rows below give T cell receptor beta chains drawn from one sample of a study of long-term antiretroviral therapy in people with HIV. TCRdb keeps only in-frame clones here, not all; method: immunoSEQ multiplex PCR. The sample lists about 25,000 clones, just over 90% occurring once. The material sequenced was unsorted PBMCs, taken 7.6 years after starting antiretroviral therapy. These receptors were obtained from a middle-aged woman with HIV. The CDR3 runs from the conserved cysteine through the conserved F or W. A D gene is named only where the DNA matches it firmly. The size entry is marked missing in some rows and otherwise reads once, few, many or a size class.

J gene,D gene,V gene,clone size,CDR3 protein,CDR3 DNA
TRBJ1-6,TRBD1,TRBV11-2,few,CASSLGRQGPPLHF,TGTGCCAGCAGCTTAGGTCGACAGGGGCCACCCCTCCACTTT
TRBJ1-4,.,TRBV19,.,CASSTPRQARNEKLFF,TGTGCCAGTAGTACCCCTCGACAGGCCCGGAATGAAAAACTGTTTTTT
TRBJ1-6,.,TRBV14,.,CASSQDPGSYNSPLHF,TGTGCCAGCAGCCAAGATCCGGGATCCTATAATTCACCCCTCCACTTT
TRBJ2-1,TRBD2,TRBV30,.,CAWIPPSSGGDNEQFF,TGTGCCTGGATCCCCCCCTCTAGCGGGGGGGACAATGAGCAGTTCTTC
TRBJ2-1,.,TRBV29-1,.,CSVEGSRVEQFF,TGCAGCGTTGAAGGGAGCAGGGTTGAGCAGTTCTTC
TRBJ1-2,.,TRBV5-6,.,CASSLQGVNYGYTF,TGTGCCAGCAGCTTGCAAGGAGTTAACTATGGCTACACCTTC
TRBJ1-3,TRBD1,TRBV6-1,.,CASDRQGVGNTIYF,TGTGCCAGTGACCGACAGGGGGTAGGAAACACCATATATTTT
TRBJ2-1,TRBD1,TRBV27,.,CASTPETPIGTGGWNEQFF,TGTGCCAGCACTCCTGAAACCCCCATCGGGACAGGGGGTTGGAATGAGCAGTTCTTC
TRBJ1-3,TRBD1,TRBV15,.,CATSRGNSGGSGNTIYF,TGTGCCACCAGCAGAGGAAATTCAGGGGGCTCTGGAAACACCATATATTTT
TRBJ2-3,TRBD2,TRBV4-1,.,CASSQDFYSGGGSTDTQYF,TGCGCCAGCAGCCAAGATTTTTATAGCGGGGGGGGGAGCACAGATACGCAGTATTTT
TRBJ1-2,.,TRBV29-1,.,CSVEEGQIYGYTF,TGCAGCGTTGAGGAGGGCCAAATCTATGGCTACACCTTC
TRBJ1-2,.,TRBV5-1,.,CASSLASGTNYGYTF,TGCGCCAGCAGCTTGGCGTCAGGGACTAACTATGGCTACACCTTC
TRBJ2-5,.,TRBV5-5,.,CASSFLQGRRETQYF,TGTGCCAGCAGCTTCCTCCAGGGAAGGCGGGAGACCCAGTACTTC
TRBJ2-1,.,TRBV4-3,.,CASSQHLLGGALNEQFF,TGCGCCAGCAGCCAGCACCTCCTAGGGGGGGCCCTCAATGAGCAGTTCTTC
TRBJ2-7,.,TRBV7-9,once,CASSPGADEQYF,TGTGCCAGCAGCCCAGGGGCGGACGAGCAGTACTTC
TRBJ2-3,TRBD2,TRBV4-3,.,CASSLGGSGGASADTQYF,TGCGCCAGCAGCCTTGGGGGGAGCGGGGGGGCGTCCGCAGATACGCAGTATTTT
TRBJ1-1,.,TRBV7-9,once,CASSTRDLRSAEAFF,TGTGCCAGCAGCACGCGGGACCTGCGGAGCGCTGAAGCTTTCTTT
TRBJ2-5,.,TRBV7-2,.,CASSPGGTETQYF,TGTGCCAGCAGCCCTGGGGGGACGGAGACCCAGTACTTC
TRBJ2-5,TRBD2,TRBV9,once,CASSVGGGGAQETQYF,TGTGCCAGCAGCGTAGGCGGCGGGGGGGCCCAAGAGACCCAGTACTTC
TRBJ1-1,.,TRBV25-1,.,CASSEGTVNTEAFF,TGTGCCAGCAGTGAGGGGACGGTGAACACTGAAGCTTTCTTT
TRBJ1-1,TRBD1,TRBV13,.,CASSLAQGPMRRTEAFF,TGTGCCAGCAGCTTAGCACAGGGGCCCATGAGACGAACTGAAGCTTTCTTT
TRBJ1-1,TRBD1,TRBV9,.,CASSYGTGRETEAFF,TGTGCCAGCAGCTACGGGACAGGGAGAGAGACTGAAGCTTTCTTT
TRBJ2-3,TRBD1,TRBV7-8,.,CASRLPPGQGPTDTQYF,TGTGCCAGCAGGTTACCACCGGGACAGGGTCCCACAGATACGCAGTATTTT
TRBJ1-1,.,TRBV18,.,CASSPNTGRNTEAFF,TGTGCCAGCTCACCCAATACAGGGCGGAACACTGAAGCTTTCTTT
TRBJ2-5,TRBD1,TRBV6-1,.,CASSDATGVRGTQYF,TGTGCCAGCAGTGATGCCACAGGGGTCCGGGGGACCCAGTACTTC
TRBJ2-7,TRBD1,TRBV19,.,CASSPRTGSYEQYF,TGTGCCAGTAGTCCCAGGACAGGATCCTACGAGCAGTACTTC
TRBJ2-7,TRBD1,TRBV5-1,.,CASSPGQDMSYEQYF,TGCGCCAGCAGCCCCGGACAGGATATGTCCTACGAGCAGTACTTC
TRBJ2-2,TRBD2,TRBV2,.,CASSETSGATGELFF,TGTGCCAGCAGTGAGACTAGCGGGGCCACCGGGGAGCTGTTTTTT